These 17 T cell receptor beta chains came from one sample sequenced in a study of blood T cell repertoires in COVID-19. Produced via immunoSEQ multiplex PCR; TCRdb's table is partial and in-frame only. The table records 350,000 to 400,000 clones, approximately 88% of them present only once. Source material: PBMCs or T cells enriched from blood (not recorded which). All receptors derive from a woman in her thirties with acute COVID-19.

As for this clone: The sample has other DNA sequences that encode this CDR3 too. V gene TRBV24-1 combines with J gene TRBJ2-7; D unresolved. The CDR3 has 13 residues. V was clipped by 3 bases and J by 0 bases, with 5 bases between them. Germline assignment: CDR1 KGHDR and CDR2 SFDVKD. The CDR3 reads CATSDPSSYEQYF. The DNA for the CDR3 is TGTGCCACCAGTGATCCCAGCTCCTACGAGCAGTACTTC.

The V call is TRBV27, the J call TRBJ2-7; D call uncertain. Per the germline V gene, CDR1 is MNHEY and CDR2 is SMNVEV (reference sequence). This CDR3 comprises 13 residues. Deletions cut 2 bases from V and 3 bases from J, with 8 bases between. CDR3 nucleotide sequence: TGTGCCAGCAGTTTAAGCCCTCGCTACGAGCAGTACTTC. This gives the protein CASSLSPRYEQYF.

The chain joins TRBV20-1 to TRBJ2-7; 11 bases are shared with TRBD2. The J segment lost 3 bases and the V segment lost 6 bases, leaving 10 bases of the junction unmatched. This CDR3 region has 15 residues. The germline V gene has CDR1 DFQATT and CDR2 SNEGSKA (reference sequence). This CDR3 is CSASSGGASFYEQYF. The CDR3 nucleotides read TGCAGTGCCAGTAGCGGGGGGGCTTCATTCTACGAGCAGTACTTC.

The chain carries TRBV24-1 and TRBJ1-5, with 7 nucleotides matching TRBD1. CDR3 size: 13 residues. Germline V gene data show CDR1 as KGHDR and CDR2 as SFDVKD. The V and J ends lost 7 bases and 6 bases, in that order; junction bases with no gene match: 5. CDR3 amino acids: CATSDRVLQPQHF. CDR3 DNA: TGTGCCACCAGCGACAGGGTCCTTCAGCCCCAGCATTTT.

This clone was counted once. Here the CDR3 reads CASRRIRDRDCEQYF. CDR3 nucleotide sequence: TGTGCCAGCCGCCGGATCCGGGACAGGGACTGCGAGCAGTACTTC. The chain joins TRBV27 to TRBJ2-7, with TRBD1 matching 9 bases. J was trimmed by 6 bases and V by 8 bases; bases with no gene match: 14. The CDR3 has 15 amino acids. CDR1 is MNHEY and CDR2 is SMNVEV in the germline V gene (reference sequence).

This chain joins TRBV3-1 (or the pseudogene TRBV3-2) and TRBJ2-5, with 10 bases aligning to TRBD1. This CDR3 contains 16 residues. Germline V gene lookup returns CDR1 LGHDT and CDR2 YNNKEL (reference sequence). Losses at the gene ends were 1 base for V and 4 bases for J; bases not matched to a gene: 6. CDR3 amino acids: CASSQVDRGSGETQYF. CDR3 in DNA: TGTGCCAGCAGCCAAGTGGACAGGGGGAGTGGAGAGACCCAGTACTTC.

The rearrangement joins TRBV18 to TRBJ1-5; D is perhaps TRBD1 (5 bases). The CDR3 runs to 14 residues. The germline V gene has CDR1 KGHSH and CDR2 LQKENI. The V end lost 2 bases, the J end lost 7 bases, and 12 bases lay between the germline ends. The DNA for the CDR3 is TGTGCCAGCTCACCAACAGGTTCAAGGCAGCCCCAGCATTTT. This codes for CASSPTGSRQPQHF.

A remark on this clone: Other DNA sequences in this specimen translate into the identical CDR3. The chain joins TRBV18 to TRBJ2-7, with 8 positions matching TRBD1. CDR1 and CDR2 (germline): KGHSH, LQKENI. The CDR3 covers 15 residues. The ends lost 6 bases at V and 4 bases at J; junction bases unmatched: 11. This CDR3 reads CASSPTAGGSYEQYF. Here the CDR3 DNA reads TGTGCCAGCTCCCCAACTGCAGGGGGCTCTTACGAGCAGTACTTC.

This clone was observed once. V usage is TRBV6-1 and J usage is TRBJ1-5, with D possibly being TRBD1 (5 bases). Germline assignment: CDR1 MNHNS and CDR2 SASEGT. The CDR3 covers 13 residues. V dropped 2 bases and J dropped 6 bases, with 8 bases sitting between them. The CDR3 sequence: CASSERGSQPQHF. The DNA of the CDR3 is TGTGCCAGCAGTGAAAGGGGATCTCAGCCCCAGCATTTT.

The J gene is TRBJ2-7, the V gene TRBV29-1; perhaps TRBD2 as D (7 bases). V was trimmed by 1 base and J by 2 bases, leaving 9 bases between them. Per germline, CDR1 SQVTM and CDR2 ANQGSEA. The length of the CDR3 is 13 residues. CDR3 residues: CSVEVGGPYEQYF. In DNA, the CDR3 is TGCAGCGTTGAAGTGGGGGGGCCCTACGAGCAGTACTTC.

The J gene is TRBJ1-1, the V gene TRBV19; D is uncertain. V was pared by 6 bases and J by 4 bases, with 12 bases between. Germline CDR1 is LNHDA and CDR2 is SQIVND (reference sequence). This CDR3 spans 13 amino acids. CDR3 DNA sequence: TGTGCCAGTAGCGTTACGAGAGTCACTGAAGCTTTCTTT. Amino acid sequence: CASSVTRVTEAFF. Based on the CDR3 plus reference TRBV19 and TRBJ1-1, the full variable domain is DGGITQSPKYLFRKEGQNVTLSCEQNLNHDAMYWYRQDPGQGLRLIYYSQIVNDFQKGDIAEGYSVSREKKESFPLTVTSAQKNPTAFYLCASSVTRVTEAFFGQGTRLTVV.

The rearrangement links TRBV30 to TRBJ2-2; weak D call: TRBD1 (6 bases). The CDR3 spans 13 residues. Germline assignment: CDR1 GTSNPN and CDR2 SVGIG (reference sequence). V was trimmed by 3 bases and J by 5 bases, leaving 10 bases between them. The CDR3 is CAWSQGGTGELFF. The CDR3 region has the DNA TGTGCCTGGAGCCAAGGGGGTACCGGGGAGCTGTTTTTT. Looking up the rest from reference TRBV30 and TRBJ2-2 gives the full variable domain: SQTIHQWPATLVQPVGSPLSLECTVEGTSNPNLYWYRQAAGRGLQLLFYSVGIGQISSEVPQNLSASRPQDRQFILSSKKLLLSDSGFYLCAWSQGGTGELFFGEGSRLTVL.

The genes are TRBV19 and TRBJ1-2, with a weak D call TRBD1 (5 bases). Germline CDR1 LNHDA, CDR2 SQIVND (reference sequence). The CDR3 covers 15 residues. Trimming left V 4 bases short and J 5 bases short, with 17 bases between. DNA for the CDR3: TGTGCCAGTAGTACCCCCCAACGGAGGGGATATGGCTACACCTTC. Amino acid sequence: CASSTPQRRGYGYTF.

The chain couples TRBV7-9 to TRBJ1-1, with a tentative D call TRBD1 (5 bases). Trimming removed 1 base from V and 5 bases from J, with 8 bases in between. This CDR3 contains 13 residues. The germline CDR1 and CDR2 sequences are SEHNR and FQNEAQ (reference sequence). CDR3 nucleotide sequence: TGTGCCAGCAGCTTAGGCAGGGTTACTGAAGCTTTCTTT. Its translation: CASSLGRVTEAFF.

The J gene is TRBJ2-3, the V gene TRBV5-6, with D tentatively TRBD2 (6 bases). CDR3 length equals 16 residues. The ends were cut back, 1 base at V and 0 bases at J, with 12 bases in the middle. Germline V gene lookup returns CDR1 SGHDT and CDR2 YYEEEE. The CDR3 DNA follows: TGTGCCAGCAGCTTGTTCGCGGGATCTAGCACAGATACGCAGTATTTT. It codes for CASSLFAGSSTDTQYF.

This clone was detected a few times. V is TRBV3-1 (or the pseudogene TRBV3-2) and J is TRBJ1-1; unclear D gene. Trimming took off 1 base at V and 1 base at J, with 10 bases between the two ends. This CDR3 spans 15 amino acids. CDR1 LGHDT and CDR2 YNNKEL come from the germline V gene (reference sequence). The CDR3 reads CASSQASAGNTEAFF. Here the CDR3 DNA reads TGTGCCAGCAGCCAAGCTTCCGCGGGGAACACTGAAGCTTTCTTT.

This rearrangement joins TRBV24-1 to TRBJ1-5; D possibly corresponds to TRBD1 (6 bases). V lost 3 bases and J lost 2, with 16 bases in between. CDR3 length: 17 amino acids. The germline V gene has CDR1 KGHDR and CDR2 SFDVKD. The CDR3 protein is CATSDTPSGHGNQPQHF. CDR3 in DNA: TGTGCCACCAGTGATACCCCTTCGGGACACGGCAATCAGCCCCAGCATTTT.